The 27 T cell receptor beta chains in this list originate from one sample, sequenced in a study. Profiled with immunoSEQ multiplex PCR; TCRdb holds only in-frame clones, not every one. The profile shows about 68,000 clones, about 93% of them singletons. Sequences were obtained from PBMCs. These receptors all stem from a man aged 40-49 years with rheumatoid arthritis.

V usage is TRBV5-1 and J usage is TRBJ2-1, with D perhaps TRBD1 or TRBD2 (5 bases each). The germline V and J ends were trimmed by 3 bases and 7 bases, with 14 bases remaining between them. CDR1 is SGHRS and CDR2 is YFSETQ in the germline V gene. The CDR3 is 14 amino acids. Here the CDR3 reads CASSWGSSGNEQFF. CDR3 sequence (DNA): TGCGCCAGCAGCTGGGGGTCTAGTGGTAATGAGCAGTTCTTC.

This clone turned up a few times. The chain is built from TRBV6-5 and TRBJ1-5; a weak D match, TRBD1 (6 bases). Germline CDR1 reads MNHEY; CDR2 reads SVGAGI. This CDR3 is built from 14 residues. V shed 6 bases and J shed 6 bases, with 15 bases lying between them. CDR3 sequence: CASSPDRSPQPQHF. Here the CDR3 DNA reads TGTGCCAGCAGCCCAGACAGGTCCCCTCAGCCCCAGCATTTT.

This clone is a singleton in its sample. This chain connects TRBV3-1 (or the pseudogene TRBV3-2) to TRBJ2-7; 8 bases fit TRBD2. Germline CDR1 and CDR2: LGHDT and YNNKEL (reference sequence). This CDR3 is built from 13 residues. Trimming took 4 bases from V and 5 from J; bases not matched to a gene: 4. CDR3 amino acids: CASSPGGEHEQYF. Written as DNA, the CDR3 is TGTGCCAGCAGCCCGGGAGGGGAACACGAGCAGTACTTC.

The chain is built from TRBV7-9 and TRBJ2-2; 8 nucleotides match TRBD1. V was pared by 8 bases and J by 1 base, with 0 bases of the junction left unmatched. There are 13 residues in the CDR3. Germline CDR1 reads SEHNR; CDR2 reads FQNEAQ (reference sequence). The CDR3 sequence: CASGTGNTGELFF. The CDR3 DNA is TGTGCCAGCGGGACAGGGAACACCGGGGAGCTGTTTTTT.

The rearrangement uses TRBV28 and TRBJ2-7, with 7 bases lining up with TRBD2. V shed 8 bases and J 0 bases; nucleotides not matched to a gene: 4. This CDR3 is 13 amino acids long. The germline CDR1 and CDR2 sequences are MDHEN and SYDVKM. CDR3: CASGEGHSYEQYF. In DNA, the CDR3 is TGTGCCAGCGGGGAGGGCCACTCCTACGAGCAGTACTTC.

The chain employs TRBV6-6 and TRBJ1-1, with D possibly being TRBD1 (5 bases). CDR1 and CDR2 (germline): MNHNY, SVGAGI (reference sequence). This CDR3 has 13 amino acids. Between the trimmed V and J ends, which lost 2 bases and 8 bases, there was a span of 12 bases. The CDR3 loop is CASSYLQGAEAFF. For the CDR3, the DNA is TGTGCCAGCAGTTACCTCCAGGGTGCGGAAGCTTTCTTT.

This clone was observed once. The rearrangement joins TRBV28 to TRBJ2-7, with D possibly being TRBD2 (5 bases). V was pared by 3 bases and J by 4 bases, with 16 bases between. From germline, CDR1 is MDHEN and CDR2 SYDVKM. The CDR3 loop spans 15 amino acids. CDR3: CASSFLDAGRYEQYF. As DNA, the CDR3 is TGTGCCAGCAGTTTCCTTGACGCGGGTCGTTACGAGCAGTACTTC.

The chain links TRBV7-2 to TRBJ2-2; 12 bases are a match to TRBD2. Germline trimming cut 1 base from V and 5 bases from J; bases unmatched to any gene: 5. Germline CDR1 SGHTA, CDR2 FQGNSA. The CDR3 extends over 17 amino acids. The CDR3 loop reads CASSLVGLAGTTGELFF. The CDR3 coding sequence is TGTGCCAGCAGCTTAGTAGGACTAGCGGGAACGACCGGGGAGCTGTTTTTT.

The V call is TRBV24-1, the J call TRBJ2-7; D uncertain. The germline V gene encodes CDR1 KGHDR and CDR2 SFDVKD. The V and J ends lost 1 base and 0 bases respectively, with 12 bases between them. The CDR3 consists of 16 residues. CDR3 sequence: CATSDFSRTGSYEQYF. CDR3 nucleotides: TGTGCCACCAGTGATTTCTCACGGACGGGCTCCTACGAGCAGTACTTC.

The rearrangement links TRBV7-3 to TRBJ2-3; 7 nucleotides match TRBD1. In germline, CDR1 is SGHTA, CDR2 FQGTGA. The CDR3 extends over 12 amino acids. J gave up 7 bases and V 5 bases, and 3 bases lay outside the gene matches. The CDR3 region has the DNA TGTGCCAGCAGCCGGGACAGCAATACGCAGTATTTT. Protein product: CASSRDSNTQYF.

This chain joins TRBV5-4 and TRBJ2-3, with TRBD2 matching over 8 bases. Germline V gene data show CDR1 as SGHNT and CDR2 as YYREEE (reference sequence). Losses at the gene ends were 4 bases for V and 0 bases for J; bases not matched to a gene: 7. This CDR3 contains 16 residues. In DNA form, the CDR3 reads TGTGCCAGCAGCCCGACTAGCGCCGTTAGCACAGATACGCAGTATTTT. Its protein is CASSPTSAVSTDTQYF.

This chain uses TRBV7-3 with TRBJ2-1, with 9 bases that match TRBD2. Germline CDR1 and CDR2: SGHTA and FQGTGA. The ends lost 5 bases at V and 0 bases at J; junction bases unmatched: 5. The CDR3 is 16 amino acids. CDR3 amino acids: CASSPRGGASYNEQFF. The CDR3 coding sequence is TGTGCCAGCAGCCCCCGCGGGGGGGCCTCCTACAATGAGCAGTTCTTC.

J is TRBJ2-7 and V is TRBV12-5; D remains unclear. Trimming stripped 7 bases from V and 4 bases from J, with 14 bases between. The CDR3 has 13 residues. Per the germline V gene, CDR1 is LGHNT and CDR2 is FRNRAP. CDR3 amino acids: CASALGGTYEQYF. CDR3 DNA sequence: TGTGCTAGTGCCCTTGGCGGAACTTACGAGCAGTACTTC.

The chain recombines TRBV24-1 with TRBJ1-3, with D unclear. Germline CDR1 and CDR2: KGHDR and SFDVKD. The CDR3 spans 14 residues. Deletions cut 6 bases from V and 0 bases from J, with 8 bases between. Written as DNA, the CDR3 is TGTGCCACCAGTCCAAACCACTCTGGAAACACCATATATTTT. Amino acid sequence: CATSPNHSGNTIYF.

The chain carries TRBV7-8 and TRBJ2-3, with D tentatively TRBD2 (5 bases). From germline, CDR1 is SGHVS and CDR2 FQNEAQ. The CDR3 loop spans 13 amino acids. V lost 5 bases, J lost 3 bases, and 9 bases lay in between. CDR3 protein: CASSVTRTDTQYF. The CDR3, as DNA: TGTGCCAGCAGCGTTACTAGGACAGATACGCAGTATTTT. Using reference TRBV7-8 and TRBJ2-3 for the parts outside the CDR3, the full variable domain is GAGVSQSPRYKVAKRGQDVALRCDPISGHVSLFWYQQALGQGPEFLTYFQNEAQLDKSGLPSDRFFAERPEGSVSTLKIQRTQQEDSAVYLCASSVTRTDTQYFGPGTRLTVL.

The rearrangement joins TRBV29-1 to TRBJ2-5, with TRBD1 identical over 7 bases. J gave up 1 base and V 4 bases, and 3 bases lay outside the gene matches. Looked up from germline, CDR1 is SQVTM and CDR2 is ANQGSEA. The CDR3 is made up of 13 amino acids. CDR3 in DNA: TGCAGCGTTGCGGGACAGATCCAAGAGACCCAGTACTTC. Protein: CSVAGQIQETQYF.

The V and J genes are TRBV19 and TRBJ1-4; 9 positions match TRBD1. The germline V gene encodes CDR1 LNHDA and CDR2 SQIVND (reference sequence). This CDR3 is 15 amino acids long. Trimming took 4 bases from V and 5 from J; bases not matched to a gene: 5. CDR3 sequence: CASSTPGTGNEKLFF. The CDR3 nucleotides read TGTGCCAGTAGTACCCCGGGGACAGGGAATGAAAAACTGTTTTTT.

The rearrangement links TRBV7-9 to TRBJ1-6; 8 bases fit TRBD1. CDR3 length: 16 residues. With 5 bases clipped from V and 6 bases from J, the junction kept 9 bases outside the gene matches. The V gene's germline CDR1 is SEHNR and CDR2 FQNEAQ (reference sequence). DNA for the CDR3: TGTGCCAGCAGCCTGCTATTAGGACAGGGTAATTCACCCCTCCACTTT. It codes for CASSLLLGQGNSPLHF. Drawing the rest from reference TRBV7-9 and TRBJ1-6, the complete variable domain is DTGVSQNPRHKITKRGQNVTFRCDPISEHNRLYWYRQTLGQGPEFLTYFQNEAQLEKSRLLSDRFSAERPKGSFSTLEIQRTEQGDSAMYLCASSLLLGQGNSPLHFGNGTRLTVT.

Here the CDR3 reads CASTWGGRPLEQYF. The DNA for the CDR3 is TGTGCCAGCACCTGGGGCGGGAGGCCCCTCGAGCAGTACTTC. This chain joins TRBV28 and TRBJ2-7; 8 bases line up with TRBD2. The CDR3 has 14 residues. V was pared by 7 bases and J by 6 bases, with 11 bases of the junction left unmatched. The germline CDR1 and CDR2 sequences are MDHEN and SYDVKM. Variable domain in full (rest from reference TRBV28 and TRBJ2-7): DVKVTQSSRYLVKRTGEKVFLECVQDMDHENMFWYRQDPGLGLRLIYFSYDVKMKEKGDIPEGYSVSREKKERFSLILESASTNQTSMYLCASTWGGRPLEQYFGPGTRLTVT.

The J gene is TRBJ2-3, the V gene TRBV27; 7 bases align to TRBD2. Unmatched junction bases numbered 4, after V lost 3 bases and J lost 4 bases. Per germline, CDR1 MNHEY and CDR2 SMNVEV (reference sequence). This CDR3 has 14 residues. CDR3 sequence: CASSFAGASDTQYF. In DNA, the CDR3 is TGTGCCAGCAGTTTTGCGGGAGCATCAGATACGCAGTATTTT.

V usage is TRBV6-5 and J usage is TRBJ2-3; perhaps TRBD1 as D (6 bases). V dropped 8 bases and J dropped 4 bases, with 10 bases sitting between them. This CDR3 has 12 residues. Germline assignment: CDR1 MNHEY and CDR2 SVGAGI. CDR3: CASEQGSDTQYF. CDR3 DNA sequence: TGTGCCAGCGAACAGGGTTCAGATACGCAGTATTTT.

This clone showed up just once. This chain uses TRBV9 with TRBJ2-1; no definite D call. Germline CDR1 and CDR2: SGDLS and YYNGEE. V was pared by 6 bases and J by 4 bases, with 8 bases between. The CDR3 consists of 12 residues. As DNA, the CDR3 is TGTGCCAGCACGGGCTTATACAATGAGCAGTTCTTC. Protein: CASTGLYNEQFF. Based on the CDR3 plus reference TRBV9 and TRBJ2-1, the full variable domain is DSGVTQTPKHLITATGQRVTLRCSPRSGDLSVYWYQQSLDQGLQFLIQYYNGEERAKGNILERFSAQQFPDLHSELNLSSLELGDSALYFCASTGLYNEQFFGPGTRLTVL.

This chain joins TRBV6-5 and TRBJ2-3; D gene uncertain. Trimming took off 5 bases at V and 2 bases at J, with 11 bases between the two ends. From germline, CDR1 is MNHEY and CDR2 SVGAGI. The CDR3 sequence is 14 residues long. CDR3 DNA: TGTGCCAGCAGTCCAGAACCCTCCACAGATACGCAGTATTTT. It translates to CASSPEPSTDTQYF.

The J gene is TRBJ2-3, the V gene TRBV4-2; TRBD2 matches at 7 bases. Germline-derived CDR1 and CDR2 are LGHNA and YNFKEQ. This CDR3 is built from 16 residues. V shed 4 bases, J shed 5 bases, and the junction held 12 bases outside the gene matches. The CDR3 nucleotides read TGTGCCAGCAGCCCTAATGAGCGGGGTCGTGGAGATACGCAGTATTTT. Amino acids: CASSPNERGRGDTQYF.

The rearrangement uses TRBV21-1 and TRBJ2-2; the table gives TRBD1 as D, unverified against the DNA. TRBV21-1 is marked as a pseudogene. This CDR3 is built from 17 residues. CDR3 in amino acids: CASSPGLGQANTGELFF. The CDR3 DNA sequence: TGTGCCAGCAGTCCAGGGCTGGGACAGGCGAACACCGGGGAGCTGTTTTTT.

This clone has just one count. This chain links TRBV6-2 or TRBV6-3 with TRBJ2-7; 8 positions agree with TRBD1. Per the germline V gene, CDR1 is MNHEY and CDR2 is SVGEGT. V gave up 6 bases and J gave up 5 bases; unmatched junction bases: 12. The CDR3 sequence is 15 residues long. CDR3 sequence reads: CASSPRAGGVNEQYF. The DNA of the CDR3 is TGTGCCAGCAGCCCCCGGGCAGGGGGCGTCAACGAGCAGTACTTC.

The V and J genes are TRBV29-1 and TRBJ2-1; 14 bases map to TRBD2. With V trimmed by 4 bases and J by 7 bases, 6 bases remained unmatched. This CDR3 has 15 amino acids. Germline CDR1 reads SQVTM; CDR2 reads ANQGSEA. DNA for the CDR3: TGCAGCGTTGCCTCCGGGACTAGCGGGAGAAATGAGCAGTTCTTC. As protein: CSVASGTSGRNEQFF.